This is a list of T cell receptor beta chains from one sample in a study of cytomegalovirus exposure and HLA in healthy donors. The table came from immunoSEQ multiplex PCR; TCRdb's copy has only in-frame clones and leaves some out. The data show about 140,000 clones, with roughly 62% seen just once and around 1.8% held by the top ten. The material sequenced was PBMCs. All receptors derive from a male donor in good health and CMV-seronegative. Both conserved end residues are part of each CDR3. Each record gives: clone size, J gene, V gene, D gene, CDR3 protein, CDR3 DNA. D genes are given only for firm matches. Size tells how often a clone was seen (once, few, many) or the class of an expanded clone, and some rows leave it out.

.	TRBJ2-7	TRBV5-1	TRBD2	CASSWGSGNSYEQYF	TGCGCCAGCTCCTGGGGTAGCGGGAACTCCTACGAGCAGTACTTC
.	TRBJ2-1	TRBV12-5	TRBD2	CASGLGGLPTSYNEQFF	TGTGCTAGTGGTTTGGGGGGACTACCTACATCCTACAATGAGCAGTTCTTC
.	TRBJ1-5	TRBV5-8	.	CASSLVSGDYSNQPQHF	TGTGCCAGCAGCTTGGTATCGGGGGACTATAGCAATCAGCCCCAGCATTTT
few	TRBJ1-3	TRBV5-4	.	CAIAGQTGNTIYF	TGTGCCATAGCCGGACAAACTGGAAACACCATATATTTT
.	TRBJ1-1	TRBV12-5	.	CASGLVLGLNTYVNTEAFF	TGTGCTAGTGGTTTGGTACTGGGGCTGAATACGTATGTGAACACTGAAGCTTTCTTT
few	TRBJ1-1	TRBV6-1	.	CASSEFVDGGRKAFF	TGTGCCAGCAGTGAATTTGTCGACGGCGGGAGGAAAGCTTTCTTT
.	TRBJ1-2	TRBV7-9	.	CASSSGQHIGYTF	TGTGCCAGCAGCTCAGGACAGCATATAGGCTACACCTTC
.	TRBJ2-3	TRBV5-8	TRBD2	CASSSGTRGTTQYF	TGTGCCAGCAGCTCCGGGACTAGAGGGACTACGCAGTATTTT
few	TRBJ1-5	TRBV6-6	.	CASSYSGGNQPQHF	TGTGCCAGCAGTTACTCGGGAGGGAATCAGCCCCAGCATTTT
.	TRBJ1-5	TRBV7-2	.	CASSLVPTGNQPQHF	TGTGCCAGCAGCTTAGTTCCCACAGGCAATCAGCCCCAGCATTTT
.	TRBJ1-5	TRBV19	TRBD1	CAVGQGNQPQHF	TGTGCCGTGGGACAGGGAAATCAGCCCCAGCATTTT
.	TRBJ2-2	TRBV7-7	TRBD2	CASSLTSGGSAGELFF	TGTGCCAGCAGCTTAACTAGCGGGGGGTCCGCCGGGGAGCTGTTTTTT
few	TRBJ1-1	TRBV6-5	TRBD1	CASSPQGSANTEAFF	TGTGCCAGCAGTCCACAGGGGTCGGCGAACACTGAAGCTTTCTTT
.	TRBJ2-3	TRBV2	TRBD2	CASSLGLAVTSTDTQYF	TGTGCCAGCAGCTTGGGACTAGCGGTAACTAGCACAGATACGCAGTATTTT
few	TRBJ1-4	TRBV5-4	TRBD1	CASTPGTGSEKLFF	TGTGCCAGCACCCCCGGGACAGGGAGTGAAAAACTGTTTTTT
.	TRBJ2-1	TRBV7-2	TRBD2	CASSLRLAENNEQFF	TGTGCCAGCAGCTTAAGACTAGCGGAGAACAATGAGCAGTTCTTC
once	TRBJ2-7	TRBV7-2	.	CASSRYSYEQYF	TGTGCCAGCAGCCGCTACAGCTACGAGCAGTACTTC
few	TRBJ2-1	TRBV28	.	CASSLLSGGVGEQFF	TGTGCCAGCAGTTTATTGTCGGGGGGCGTGGGTGAGCAGTTCTTC
.	TRBJ2-2	TRBV6-5	.	CASSFDGIRVGELFF	TGTGCCAGCAGTTTCGACGGTATCAGGGTCGGGGAGCTGTTTTTT
once	TRBJ2-1	TRBV5-5	TRBD1	CASSLVPTGVIGNEQFF	TGTGCCAGCAGCTTGGTCCCTACAGGGGTGATAGGCAATGAGCAGTTCTTC
.	TRBJ1-6	TRBV6-1	.	CASTFTAADNSPLHF	TGTGCCAGCACTTTTACGGCCGCGGATAATTCACCCCTCCACTTT
.	TRBJ1-3	TRBV19	.	CASSIRGGNTIYF	TGTGCCAGTAGTATACGCGGGGGAAACACCATATATTTT
.	TRBJ1-5	TRBV5-1	.	CASSPGSSNQPQHF	TGCGCCAGCAGCCCAGGATCTAGCAATCAGCCCCAGCATTTT
.	TRBJ2-5	TRBV7-3	.	CASSLMGSGQETQYF	TGTGCCAGCAGCTTAATGGGCAGCGGGCAAGAGACCCAGTACTTC
.	TRBJ2-7	TRBV5-1	TRBD2	CASSTGLAGGLDQQYF	TGCGCCAGCAGCACCGGACTAGCGGGGGGCCTTGATCAGCAGTACTTC
.	TRBJ2-3	TRBV7-2	.	CASSSTTGTDTQYF	TGTGCCAGCAGCTCAACCACGGGGACAGATACGCAGTATTTT
.	TRBJ1-2	TRBV7-9	TRBD1	CASSPRTGVTYGYTF	TGTGCCAGCAGCCCGAGGACAGGGGTTACCTATGGCTACACCTTC
.	TRBJ2-1	TRBV28	TRBD2	CASTPAGGPVNEQFF	TGTGCCAGCACCCCTGCGGGGGGGCCGGTCAATGAGCAGTTCTTC
.	TRBJ2-7	TRBV5-6	.	CASSRRGEDYEQYF	TGTGCCAGCAGCCGACGGGGAGAGGATTACGAGCAGTACTTC
.	TRBJ1-4	TRBV11-3	.	CASSSYRATNEKLFF	TGTGCCAGCAGCTCCTACAGGGCCACTAATGAAAAACTGTTTTTT
.	TRBJ2-1	TRBV4-1	TRBD1	CASSQNRGPVMKEQFF	TGCGCCAGCAGCCAAAACAGGGGACCAGTTATGAAAGAGCAGTTCTTC
.	TRBJ2-7	TRBV7-3	TRBD2	CASGEGGSYEQYF	TGTGCCAGCGGGGAGGGAGGCTCCTACGAGCAGTACTTC
.	TRBJ2-2	TRBV7-9	TRBD2	CASSFELAGTGELFF	TGTGCCAGCAGCTTTGAACTAGCGGGAACCGGGGAGCTGTTTTTT
few	TRBJ2-1	TRBV6-5	TRBD2	CASSFGLAANEQFF	TGTGCCAGCAGTTTCGGACTAGCGGCCAATGAGCAGTTCTTC
.	TRBJ2-5	TRBV10-2	.	CASSEFPRETQYF	TGCGCCAGCAGTGAGTTTCCGAGAGAGACCCAGTACTTC
.	TRBJ2-1	TRBV4-1	.	CASSQFFGGGNEQFF	TGCGCCAGCAGCCAATTCTTTGGAGGTGGGAATGAGCAGTTCTTC
.	TRBJ1-1	TRBV5-4	.	CASSSTVLMNTEAFF	TGTGCCAGCAGCTCTACAGTCCTCATGAACACTGAAGCTTTCTTT
.	TRBJ2-7	TRBV11-3	TRBD1	CASSPRDRVNEQYF	TGTGCCAGCAGCCCTCGGGACAGGGTCAACGAGCAGTACTTC
.	TRBJ1-1	TRBV5-1	.	CASSFLEETQAFF	TGCGCCAGCAGCTTTTTGGAGGAAACTCAAGCTTTCTTT
few	TRBJ1-6	TRBV5-8	TRBD1	CASSLVGTGVSPLHF	TGTGCCAGCAGCTTGGTCGGGACAGGGGTCTCACCCCTCCACTTT
.	TRBJ2-5	TRBV6-5	TRBD1	CASSYSGQQETQYF	TGTGCCAGCAGTTACTCGGGACAGCAAGAGACCCAGTACTTC
.	TRBJ2-1	TRBV15	TRBD2	CATSRDRASGAYNEQFF	TGTGCCACCAGCAGAGATAGGGCTAGCGGGGCTTACAATGAGCAGTTCTTC
few	TRBJ1-1	TRBV12-5	.	CASGLGQAEAFF	TGTGCTAGTGGTTTGGGACAAGCTGAAGCTTTCTTT
few	TRBJ2-7	TRBV29-1	.	CSVLRTVTGEQYF	TGCAGCGTTTTGAGGACAGTCACGGGAGAGCAGTACTTC
.	TRBJ2-3	TRBV7-2	TRBD1	CASSLVQGVTDTQYF	TGTGCCAGCAGCTTAGTTCAGGGGGTCACAGATACGCAGTATTTT
.	TRBJ2-7	TRBV6-6	.	CASSLGGGLNEQYF	TGTGCCAGCAGCCTCGGTGGGGGGTTGAACGAGCAGTACTTC
.	TRBJ1-5	TRBV19	TRBD1	CASSSIGYLYRGGSVGNQPQHF	TGTGCCAGTAGTAGTATCGGATATCTCTACAGGGGAGGCTCAGTCGGCAATCAGCCCCAGCATTTT
.	TRBJ2-7	TRBV2	TRBD2	CASTPSGAYEQYF	TGTGCCAGCACCCCTAGCGGGGCCTACGAGCAGTACTTC
.	TRBJ1-2	TRBV7-9	.	CASSLAYREDSLGGYTF	TGTGCCAGCAGCTTAGCGTATAGGGAGGACTCCTTAGGAGGCTACACCTTC